One sample yielded the 10 T cell receptor beta chains listed below, sequenced in a study of shared clonotypes between healthy human individuals. As defined, naive CD8 cells were CD45RO-negative and positively selected for CCR7, with terminally differentiated effector memory CD45RA+ cells excluded. TCRdb's table, derived via immunoSEQ multiplex PCR, lists solely in-frame clones and lacks some. Among around 1.9 million clones listed, over 85% were seen once. Sequenced sample: naive CD8+ T cells from PBMCs. These receptors were collected from a man in his late teens or twenties in good health. Some clones in this sample may be carry-over from other donors' samples.

The chain links TRBV20-1 to TRBJ1-1, with D uncertain. The CDR3 is 11 amino acids. The V gene lost 3 bases and the J gene lost 8 bases, with 10 bases spanning the gap. CDR1 and CDR2 from the germline V gene are DFQATT and SNEGSKA (reference sequence). The DNA of the CDR3 is TGCAGTGCTAGTCAGCTGGGGGAAGCTTTCTTT. The encoded protein is CSASQLGEAFF.

This chain connects TRBV7-2 to TRBJ2-7; D may be TRBD1 (6 bases). Germline lookup yields CDR1 SGHTA and CDR2 FQGNSA. Trimming left V 5 bases short and J 2 bases short, with 13 bases between. The CDR3 consists of 14 residues. CDR3 amino acids: CASSQGPGAYEQYF. The CDR3 DNA is TGTGCCAGCAGCCAAGGGCCAGGGGCCTACGAGCAGTACTTC.

The CDR3 region is CASSQAGTQYF. CDR3 DNA sequence: TGTGCCAGCTCCCAAGCCGGGACCCAGTACTTC. The V call is TRBV27, the J call TRBJ2-5; D remains unclear. Trimming took 8 bases from V and 7 from J, leaving 11 bases between them. CDR3 length equals 11 residues. Germline CDR1 and CDR2: MNHEY and SMNVEV (reference sequence).

This chain connects TRBV7-9 to TRBJ1-4; TRBD1 might be the D (5 bases). Germline V CDR1 and CDR2: SEHNR, FQNEAQ (reference sequence). V was cut by 1 base and J by 2 bases, with 8 bases left in between. The CDR3 contains 15 residues. Written as DNA, the CDR3 is TGTGCCAGCAGCTTAGGGACACCCACTAATGAAAAACTGTTTTTT. Protein product: CASSLGTPTNEKLFF. The whole variable domain, remainder taken from reference TRBV7-9 and TRBJ1-4, is DTGVSQNPRHKITKRGQNVTFRCDPISEHNRLYWYRQTLGQGPEFLTYFQNEAQLEKSRLLSDRFSAERPKGSFSTLEIQRTEQGDSAMYLCASSLGTPTNEKLFFGSGTQLSVL.

The count of this clone is one. CDR3 nucleotides: TGTGCCAGCAGCTTAAGCGACAGGGGTAATGGCTACACCTTC. The encoded protein is CASSLSDRGNGYTF. V is TRBV11-2 and J is TRBJ1-2; TRBD1 matches 8 bases. Trimming at V came to 2 bases and at J to 6 bases, leaving 5 bases not matched to a gene. The CDR3 has 14 amino acids. Germline values: CDR1 SGHAT, CDR2 FQNNGV.

The chain joins TRBV9 to TRBJ2-5, with TRBD1 matching 7 bases. The V segment lost 7 bases and the J segment 2 bases; nucleotides outside the gene matches: 2. Per germline, CDR1 SGDLS and CDR2 YYNGEE. The CDR3 loop spans 12 amino acids. The DNA of the CDR3 is TGTGCCAGCGGCAGGGGGCAAGAGACCCAGTACTTC. Encoded protein: CASGRGQETQYF.

The V and J genes are TRBV2 and TRBJ1-4; D unresolved. CDR3 size: 16 residues. V lost 4 bases, J lost 8 bases, and 20 bases lay in between. Germline V CDR1 and CDR2: SNHLY, FYNNEI. This chain's CDR3 is CASSAYQRPGGEKLFF. In DNA form, the CDR3 reads TGTGCCAGCAGTGCGTATCAGCGGCCTGGTGGAGAAAAACTGTTTTTT.

The chain employs TRBV7-9 and TRBJ2-7; 7 bases are a match to TRBD2. The CDR3 covers 15 residues. The germline V gene has CDR1 SEHNR and CDR2 FQNEAQ (reference sequence). V was clipped by 1 base and J by 3 bases; unmatched bases: 6. CDR3 residues: CASSLDHAGVYEQYF. The CDR3 DNA reads as TGTGCCAGCAGCTTAGACCATGCGGGGGTCTACGAGCAGTACTTC.

J is TRBJ1-3 and V is TRBV28; possibly TRBD1 for D (6 bases). The CDR3 covers 14 residues. CDR1 is MDHEN and CDR2 is SYDVKM in the germline V gene. V lost 4 bases, J lost 4 bases, and 11 bases lay in between. CDR3 coding DNA: TGTGCCAGCAGTTCAACAGGGAGAGGAAACACCATATATTTT. Protein: CASSSTGRGNTIYF. Using reference TRBV28 and TRBJ1-3 for the parts outside the CDR3, the full variable domain is DVKVTQSSRYLVKRTGEKVFLECVQDMDHENMFWYRQDPGLGLRLIYFSYDVKMKEKGDIPEGYSVSREKKERFSLILESASTNQTSMYLCASSSTGRGNTIYFGEGSWLTVV.

This chain joins TRBV28 and TRBJ2-1; D remains unclear. The V gene's germline CDR1 is MDHEN and CDR2 SYDVKM. CDR3 length: 14 amino acids. Trimming stripped 6 bases from V and 4 bases from J, with 13 bases between. The CDR3 nucleotides are TGTGCCAGCAGCGCGAGTGCGCGATACAATGAGCAGTTCTTC. Its protein product is CASSASARYNEQFF.